What follows is one T cell receptor beta chain and its context. Its target is not known. Naive CD8 cells lacked CD45RO and underwent positive selection for CCR7, leaving out terminally differentiated effector memory CD45RA+ cells. This record belongs to a study of shared clonotypes between healthy human individuals. Points from the study as a whole: Compared with memory subsets, naive subsets generally had larger estimated richness. When naive CD4 clonotypes were compared across a handful of donors, 4% to 6.5% were shared.

Assay: immunoSEQ multiplex PCR; the TCRdb copy retains only in-frame clones and omits some. The sample yields some 600,000 clones, 90% to 97% seen once. Looked up from germline, CDR1 is SGHDN and CDR2 is FVKESK. CDR3 length: 13 residues. Trimming removed 4 bases from V and 4 bases from J; junction bases left unmatched: 3. Sequencing was carried out using naive CD8+ T cells sorted from blood. V and J are TRBV14 and TRBJ2-7, with 8 positions matching TRBD1. The origin of this receptor is a woman between 25 and 40 years old in good health. CDR3 nucleotide sequence: TGTGCCAGCAGCCCAGGGGGCGGGTACGAGCAGTACTTC. Its translation: CASSPGGGYEQYF.